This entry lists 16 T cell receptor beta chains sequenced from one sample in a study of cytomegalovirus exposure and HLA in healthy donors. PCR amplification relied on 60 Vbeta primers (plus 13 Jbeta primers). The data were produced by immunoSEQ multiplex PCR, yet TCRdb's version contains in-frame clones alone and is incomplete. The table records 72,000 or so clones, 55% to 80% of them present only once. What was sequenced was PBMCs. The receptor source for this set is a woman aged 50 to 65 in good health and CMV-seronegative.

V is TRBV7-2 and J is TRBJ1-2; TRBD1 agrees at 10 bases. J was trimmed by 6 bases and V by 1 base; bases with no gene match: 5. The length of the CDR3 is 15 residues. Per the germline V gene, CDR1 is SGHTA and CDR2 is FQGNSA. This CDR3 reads CASSLGHGTGDGYTF. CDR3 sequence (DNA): TGTGCCAGCAGCTTAGGCCACGGGACAGGGGATGGCTACACCTTC.

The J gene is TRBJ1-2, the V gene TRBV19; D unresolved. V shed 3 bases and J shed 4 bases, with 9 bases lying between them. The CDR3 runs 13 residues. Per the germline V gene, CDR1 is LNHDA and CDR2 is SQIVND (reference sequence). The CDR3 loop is CASSITEAYGYTF. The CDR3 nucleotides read TGTGCCAGTAGTATCACGGAGGCCTATGGCTACACCTTC.

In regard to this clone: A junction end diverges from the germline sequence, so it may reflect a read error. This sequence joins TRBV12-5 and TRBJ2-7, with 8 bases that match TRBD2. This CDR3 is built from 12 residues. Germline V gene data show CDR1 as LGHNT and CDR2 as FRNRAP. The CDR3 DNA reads TGTGCTAGTGCCTTACCCCCGGGCCCGGGGGGGTTC. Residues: CASALPPGPGGF.

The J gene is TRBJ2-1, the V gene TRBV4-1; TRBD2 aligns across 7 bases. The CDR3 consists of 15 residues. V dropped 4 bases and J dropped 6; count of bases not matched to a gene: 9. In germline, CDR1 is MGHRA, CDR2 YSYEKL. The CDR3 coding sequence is TGCGCCAGCAGCCCGGGTGGGGGGGTTCGCAATGAGCAGTTCTTC. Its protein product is CASSPGGGVRNEQFF.

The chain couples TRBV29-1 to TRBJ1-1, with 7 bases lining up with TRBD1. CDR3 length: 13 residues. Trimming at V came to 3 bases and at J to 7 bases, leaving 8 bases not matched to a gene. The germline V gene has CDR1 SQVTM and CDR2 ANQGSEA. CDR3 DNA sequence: TGCAGCGTTGAGGCAGGGGGGAAGGATGAAGCTTTCTTT. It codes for CSVEAGGKDEAFF.

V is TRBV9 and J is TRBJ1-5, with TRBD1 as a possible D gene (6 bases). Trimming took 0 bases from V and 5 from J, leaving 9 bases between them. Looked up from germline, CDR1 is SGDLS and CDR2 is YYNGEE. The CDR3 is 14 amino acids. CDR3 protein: CASSVADRHQPQHF. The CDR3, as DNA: TGTGCCAGCAGCGTAGCAGACAGGCATCAGCCCCAGCATTTT.

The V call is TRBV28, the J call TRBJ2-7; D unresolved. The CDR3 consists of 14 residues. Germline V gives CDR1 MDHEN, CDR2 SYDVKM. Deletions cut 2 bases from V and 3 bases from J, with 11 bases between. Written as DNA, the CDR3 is TGTGCCAGCAGTTTAGTCCATCAGTTCTACGAGCAGTACTTC. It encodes CASSLVHQFYEQYF. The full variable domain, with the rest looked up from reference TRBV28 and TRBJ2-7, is DVKVTQSSRYLVKRTGEKVFLECVQDMDHENMFWYRQDPGLGLRLIYFSYDVKMKEKGDIPEGYSVSREKKERFSLILESASTNQTSMYLCASSLVHQFYEQYFGPGTRLTVT.

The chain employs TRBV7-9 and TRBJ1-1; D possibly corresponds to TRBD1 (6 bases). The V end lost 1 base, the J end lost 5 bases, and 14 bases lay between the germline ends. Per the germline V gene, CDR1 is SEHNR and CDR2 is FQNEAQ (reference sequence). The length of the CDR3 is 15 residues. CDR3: CASSLVSGEGTEAFF. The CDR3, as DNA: TGTGCCAGCAGCTTAGTATCAGGGGAAGGTACTGAAGCTTTCTTT.

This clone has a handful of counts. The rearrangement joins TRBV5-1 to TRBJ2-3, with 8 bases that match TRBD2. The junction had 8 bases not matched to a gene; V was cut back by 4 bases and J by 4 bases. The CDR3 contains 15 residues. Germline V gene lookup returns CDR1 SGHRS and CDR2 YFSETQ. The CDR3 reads CASSMGREAPDTQYF. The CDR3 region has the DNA TGCGCCAGCAGCATGGGGCGGGAGGCCCCAGATACGCAGTATTTT.

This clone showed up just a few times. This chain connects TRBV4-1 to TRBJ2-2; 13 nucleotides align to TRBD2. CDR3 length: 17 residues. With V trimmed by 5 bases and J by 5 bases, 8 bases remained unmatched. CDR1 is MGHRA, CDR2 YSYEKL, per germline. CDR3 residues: CASSSGLAGVLTGELFF. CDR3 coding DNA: TGCGCCAGCAGCTCAGGACTAGCGGGAGTCTTAACCGGGGAGCTGTTTTTT.

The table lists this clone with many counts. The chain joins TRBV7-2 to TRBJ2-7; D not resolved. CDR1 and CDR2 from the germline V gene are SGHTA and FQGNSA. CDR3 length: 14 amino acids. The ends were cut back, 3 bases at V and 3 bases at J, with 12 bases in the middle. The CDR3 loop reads CASSFSFAGYEQYF. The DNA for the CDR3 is TGTGCCAGCAGCTTCTCCTTCGCCGGCTACGAGCAGTACTTC.

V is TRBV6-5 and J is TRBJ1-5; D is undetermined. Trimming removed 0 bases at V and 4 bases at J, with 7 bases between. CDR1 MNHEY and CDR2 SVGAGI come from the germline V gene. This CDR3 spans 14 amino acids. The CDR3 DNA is TGTGCCAGCAGTTACTCACGGTTTAATCAGCCCCAGCATTTT. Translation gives CASSYSRFNQPQHF.

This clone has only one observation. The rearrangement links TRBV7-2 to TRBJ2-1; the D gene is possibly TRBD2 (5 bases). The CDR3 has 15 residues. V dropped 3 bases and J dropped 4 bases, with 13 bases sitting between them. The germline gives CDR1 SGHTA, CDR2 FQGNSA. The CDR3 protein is CASSFGRVQYNEQFF. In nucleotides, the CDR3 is TGTGCCAGCAGCTTTGGGCGGGTACAATACAATGAGCAGTTCTTC.

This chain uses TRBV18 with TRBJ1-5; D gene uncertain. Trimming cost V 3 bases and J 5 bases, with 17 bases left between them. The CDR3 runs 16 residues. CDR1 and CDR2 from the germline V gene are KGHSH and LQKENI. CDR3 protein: CASSPARLTEYQPQHF. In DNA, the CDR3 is TGTGCCAGCTCACCGGCGCGGTTAACGGAATATCAGCCCCAGCATTTT.

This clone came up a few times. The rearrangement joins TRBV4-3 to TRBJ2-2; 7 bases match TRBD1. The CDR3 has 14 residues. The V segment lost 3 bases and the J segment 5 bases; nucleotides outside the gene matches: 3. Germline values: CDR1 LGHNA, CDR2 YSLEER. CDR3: CASSHTGVTGELFF. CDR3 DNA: TGCGCCAGCAGCCACACAGGGGTTACCGGGGAGCTGTTTTTT.

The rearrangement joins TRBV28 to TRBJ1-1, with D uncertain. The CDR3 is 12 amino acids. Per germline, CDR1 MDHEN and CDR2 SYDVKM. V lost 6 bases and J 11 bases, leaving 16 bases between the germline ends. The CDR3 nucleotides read TGTGCCAGCAGGACCGGAGGAGGGATGGCTTTCTTT. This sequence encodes CASRTGGGMAFF.